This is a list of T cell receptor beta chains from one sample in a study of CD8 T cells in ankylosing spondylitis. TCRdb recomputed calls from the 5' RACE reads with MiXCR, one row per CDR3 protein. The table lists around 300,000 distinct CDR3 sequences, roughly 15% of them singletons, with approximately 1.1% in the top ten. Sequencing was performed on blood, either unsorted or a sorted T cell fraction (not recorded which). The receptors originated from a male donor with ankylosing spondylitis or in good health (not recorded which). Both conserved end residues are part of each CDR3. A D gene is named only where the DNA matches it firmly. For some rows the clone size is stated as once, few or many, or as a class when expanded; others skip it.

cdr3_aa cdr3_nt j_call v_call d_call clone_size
CAISGSGSTDTQYF TGTGCCATCAGTGGGAGCGGGAGCACAGATACGCAGTATTTT TRBJ2-3 TRBV10-3 NA few
CSASAPLAGGNNEQFF TGCAGTGCTAGCGCCCCTCTCGCGGGAGGGAACAATGAGCAGTTCTTC TRBJ2-1 TRBV20-1 TRBD2 NA
CASSPQDRLEAFF TGTGCCAGCAGTCCACAGGACAGACTTGAAGCTTTCTTT TRBJ1-1 TRBV25-1 NA NA
CASSSGRDVPYEQYF TGTGCCAGCAGTTCGGGCAGGGACGTCCCCTACGAGCAGTACTTC TRBJ2-7 TRBV12-3/TRBV12-4 NA many
CASSEAFYEQYF TGTGCCAGCAGTGAGGCCTTCTACGAGCAGTACTTC TRBJ2-7 TRBV25-1 NA few
CASSQDEGGYEQYF TGTGCCAGCAGCCAAGACGAAGGGGGCTACGAGCAGTACTTC TRBJ2-7 TRBV3-1 NA NA
CASSRTGRSEAFF TGTGCCAGCAGCCGCACCGGGAGGTCTGAAGCTTTCTTT TRBJ1-1 TRBV7-9 NA NA
CSVEQGPYEQYF TGCAGCGTTGAACAGGGTCCCTACGAGCAGTACTTC TRBJ2-7 TRBV29-1 NA NA
CSVEGGVNTEAFF TGCAGCGTTGAGGGGGGGGTGAACACTGAAGCTTTCTTT TRBJ1-1 TRBV29-1 NA many
CASRKDINYGYTF TGTGCCAGCAGAAAGGACATTAACTATGGCTACACCTTC TRBJ1-2 TRBV2 NA NA
CASSEAGTGVRETQYF TGTGCCAGCAGTGAAGCCGGGACAGGGGTCCGAGAGACCCAGTACTTC TRBJ2-5 TRBV6-1 TRBD1 NA
CASSVEAIDTQYF TGTGCCAGCAGCGTAGAGGCGATAGATACGCAGTATTTT TRBJ2-3 TRBV9 NA many
CASSQEWGRSHEQFF TGTGCCAGCAGCCAAGAATGGGGACGATCGCATGAGCAGTTCTTC TRBJ2-1 TRBV3-1 NA many
CASSQERAYEQYF TGTGCCAGCAGCCAAGAAAGGGCCTACGAGCAGTACTTC TRBJ2-7 TRBV4-2 NA few
CATSRDGGGNQPQHF TGTGCCACCAGCAGAGATGGGGGAGGGAATCAGCCCCAGCATTTT TRBJ1-5 TRBV15 NA NA
CASSLEGTGAYEQYF TGTGCCAGCAGCTTAGAAGGGACAGGGGCCTACGAGCAGTACTTC TRBJ2-7 TRBV7-2 TRBD1 few
CAWSVLNLTPLHF TGTGCCTGGAGTGTACTAAATCTGACACCCCTCCACTTT TRBJ1-6 TRBV30 NA NA
CASSARPGGSEQYF TGTGCCAGCAGTGCCAGGCCCGGGGGAAGCGAGCAGTACTTC TRBJ2-7 TRBV12-3/TRBV12-4 NA NA
CASSLGIGGATDTQYF TGTGCCAGCAGTTTAGGGATTGGGGGGGCCACAGATACGCAGTATTTT TRBJ2-3 TRBV12-3/TRBV12-4 NA many
CASSQDLRDFYEQYF TGTGCCAGCAGCCAAGATTTGCGGGACTTCTACGAGCAGTACTTC TRBJ2-7 TRBV3-1 NA many
CASSFSGTGALYGYTF TGTGCCAGCAGCTTTTCCGGGACAGGGGCCCTCTATGGCTACACCTTC TRBJ1-2 TRBV7-2 TRBD1 NA
CSARERSGNTEAFF TGCAGTGCTAGAGAAAGATCGGGGAACACTGAAGCTTTCTTT TRBJ1-1 TRBV20-1 NA few
CASSSGQGRAQTEAFF TGTGCCAGCAGCTCTGGACAGGGAAGGGCCCAAACTGAAGCTTTCTTT TRBJ1-1 TRBV5-6 TRBD1 few
CASRRSAGNQPQHF TGCGCCAGCAGGCGGTCCGCAGGGAATCAGCCCCAGCATTTT TRBJ1-5 TRBV4-1 NA NA
CSAKRTDTQYF TGCAGTGCTAAGCGCACAGATACGCAGTATTTT TRBJ2-3 TRBV20-1 NA NA
CASSPLLGLNYGYTF TGTGCCAGCAGCCCCCTTCTGGGCCTCAACTATGGCTACACCTTC TRBJ1-2 TRBV3-1 NA NA
CASSEWRTWNNYGYTF TGTGCCAGCAGTGAGTGGAGAACCTGGAATAACTATGGCTACACCTTC TRBJ1-2 TRBV25-1 NA few
CSVALAQETQYF TGCAGCGTTGCACTGGCCCAGGAGACCCAGTACTTC TRBJ2-5 TRBV29-1 NA NA
CASSYFSGRAGELFF TGTGCCAGCAGTTACTTCAGCGGGAGGGCCGGGGAGCTGTTTTTT TRBJ2-2 TRBV6-2/TRBV6-3 TRBD2 few
CASSPASGRERNEQFF TGTGCCAGCAGCCCCGCTAGCGGGAGAGAAAGGAATGAGCAGTTCTTC TRBJ2-1 TRBV5-4 TRBD2 NA
CASSKGDRADTQYF TGTGCCAGCTCAAAAGGTGACAGGGCAGATACGCAGTATTTT TRBJ2-3 TRBV18 TRBD1 NA
CSVEEGRIYNEQFF TGCAGCGTTGAAGAAGGACGGATCTACAATGAGCAGTTCTTC TRBJ2-1 TRBV29-1 NA few
CASSRTGPTEAFF TGTGCCAGCAGCCGGACAGGGCCCACTGAAGCTTTCTTT TRBJ1-1 TRBV6-1 TRBD1 NA
CASSVEDSGNTIYF TGTGCCAGCAGCGTAGAGGACTCTGGAAACACCATATATTTT TRBJ1-3 TRBV9 NA NA
CSANSGTGRTDTQYF TGCAGTGCCAACTCCGGGACAGGGCGAACAGATACGCAGTATTTT TRBJ2-3 TRBV20-1 TRBD1 few
CASSPESNSNTEAFF TGTGCCAGCTCACCAGAGTCAAACAGTAACACTGAAGCTTTCTTT TRBJ1-1 TRBV18 NA few
CASRSGRGEQYF TGTGCCAGCAGGTCGGGGCGCGGAGAGCAGTACTTC TRBJ2-7 TRBV12-3/TRBV12-4 NA many
CASSFPTETQYF TGTGCCAGCAGTTTCCCGACCGAGACCCAGTACTTC TRBJ2-5 TRBV12-3/TRBV12-4 NA few
CASSLVGTGLSLNTEAFF TGCGCCAGCAGCTTGGTGGGGACAGGGTTAAGCTTGAACACTGAAGCTTTCTTT TRBJ1-1 TRBV5-1 TRBD1 NA
CASSGSYEQYF TGCGCCAGCAGCGGTTCGTACGAGCAGTACTTC TRBJ2-7 TRBV10-1 NA many
CASSFSGSGNEQFF TGCGCCAGCAGCTTTAGTGGGAGCGGGAATGAGCAGTTCTTC TRBJ2-1 TRBV5-1 NA many
CASSYSYDTSGSQPQYF TGTGCCAGCAGTTACTCTTACGACACTAGCGGGAGTCAACCGCAGTATTTT TRBJ2-3 TRBV6-5 TRBD2 few
CASSVHGGIGYGYTF TGTGCCAGCAGCGTACACGGGGGAATTGGGTATGGCTACACCTTC TRBJ1-2 TRBV9 NA few
CSAGGRGSSYEQYF TGCAGTGCTGGGGGCAGGGGATCCTCCTACGAGCAGTACTTC TRBJ2-7 TRBV20-1 NA few
CASTDVGRWSSGANVLTF TGTGCCAGCACGGACGTGGGAAGGTGGAGTTCTGGGGCCAACGTCCTGACTTTC TRBJ2-6 TRBV2 NA NA
CASSSTVDNEQFF TGTGCCAGCAGCTCAACGGTGGACAATGAGCAGTTCTTC TRBJ2-1 TRBV7-2 NA few
CASSQGHRGETQYF TGCGCCAGCAGCCAAGGTCACCGCGGAGAGACCCAGTACTTC TRBJ2-5 TRBV4-1 NA NA